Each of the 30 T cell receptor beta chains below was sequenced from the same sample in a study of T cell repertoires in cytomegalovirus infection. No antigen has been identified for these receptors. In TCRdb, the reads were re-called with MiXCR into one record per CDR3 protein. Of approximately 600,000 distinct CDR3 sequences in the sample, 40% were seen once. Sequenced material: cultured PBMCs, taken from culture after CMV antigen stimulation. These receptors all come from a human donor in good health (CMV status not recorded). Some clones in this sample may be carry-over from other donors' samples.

CDR3 amino acids: CASSGQTGDEQYF. For the CDR3, the DNA is TGTGCCAGCAGCGGACAGACAGGGGACGAGCAGTACTTC. The chain recombines TRBV7-6 with TRBJ2-7, with 8 bases identical to TRBD1. The CDR3 has 13 residues. CDR1 is SGHVS, CDR2 FNYEAQ, per germline. The V segment lost 5 bases and the J segment 5 bases; nucleotides outside the gene matches: 5.

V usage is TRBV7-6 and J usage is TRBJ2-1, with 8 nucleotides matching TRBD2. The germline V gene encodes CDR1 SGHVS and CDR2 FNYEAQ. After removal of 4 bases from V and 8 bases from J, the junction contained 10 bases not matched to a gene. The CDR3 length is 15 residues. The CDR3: CASSSLSGGVDEQFF. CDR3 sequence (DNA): TGTGCCAGCAGCTCCCTGTCGGGGGGGGTCGATGAGCAGTTCTTC.

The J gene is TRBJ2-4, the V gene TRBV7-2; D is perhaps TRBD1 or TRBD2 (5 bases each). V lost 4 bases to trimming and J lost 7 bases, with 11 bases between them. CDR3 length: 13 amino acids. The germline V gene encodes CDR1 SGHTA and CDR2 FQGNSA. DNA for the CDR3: TGTGCCAGCAGCTCGAGGGGTAGGAACATTCAGTACTTC. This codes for CASSSRGRNIQYF.

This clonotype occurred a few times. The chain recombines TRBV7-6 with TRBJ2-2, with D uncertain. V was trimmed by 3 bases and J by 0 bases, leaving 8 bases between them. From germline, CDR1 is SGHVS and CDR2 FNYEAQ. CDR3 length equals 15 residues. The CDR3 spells CASSLFGSNTGELFF. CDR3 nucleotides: TGTGCCAGCAGCTTGTTCGGGTCGAACACCGGGGAGCTGTTTTTT.

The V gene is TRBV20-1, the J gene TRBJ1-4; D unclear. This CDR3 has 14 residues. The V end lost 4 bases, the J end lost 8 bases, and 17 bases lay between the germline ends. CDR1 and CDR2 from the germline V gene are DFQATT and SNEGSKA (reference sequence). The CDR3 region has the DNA TGCAGTGCTAAATTAGGCGAAGGACGGGAAAAACTGTTTTTT. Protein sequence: CSAKLGEGREKLFF.

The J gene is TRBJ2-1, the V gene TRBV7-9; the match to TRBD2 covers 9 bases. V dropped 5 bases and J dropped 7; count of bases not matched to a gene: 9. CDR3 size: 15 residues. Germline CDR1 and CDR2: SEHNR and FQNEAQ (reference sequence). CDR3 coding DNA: TGTGCCAGCAGCGCGGGACTAGCCGTGGGAAATGAGCAGTTCTTC. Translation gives CASSAGLAVGNEQFF.

CDR3 loop: CASSRMETQYF. For the CDR3, the DNA is TGTGCCAGCAGCAGGATGGAGACCCAGTACTTC. V gene TRBV5-6 combines with J gene TRBJ2-5; D is ambiguous. This CDR3 contains 11 residues. Germline-derived CDR1 and CDR2 are SGHDT and YYEEEE. Trimming took off 4 bases at V and 5 bases at J, with 6 bases between the two ends.

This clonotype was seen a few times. CDR3 in amino acids: CASTFRGVPYEQYF. The DNA for the CDR3 is TGTGCCAGCACCTTCAGGGGGGTACCCTACGAGCAGTACTTC. The rearrangement links TRBV6-2 or TRBV6-3 to TRBJ2-7; tentative D call: TRBD1 (7 bases). Per germline, CDR1 MNHEY and CDR2 SVGEGT. This CDR3 spans 14 amino acids. V gave up 7 bases and J gave up 2 bases, with 15 bases separating them.

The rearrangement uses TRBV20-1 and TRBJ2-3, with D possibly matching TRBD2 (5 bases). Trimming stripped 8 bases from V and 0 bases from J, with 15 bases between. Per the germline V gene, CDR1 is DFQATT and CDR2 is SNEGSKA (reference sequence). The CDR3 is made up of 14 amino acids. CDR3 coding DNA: TGCAGTTCCGGGCTAGCTCCAAGCACAGATACGCAGTATTTT. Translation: CSSGLAPSTDTQYF.

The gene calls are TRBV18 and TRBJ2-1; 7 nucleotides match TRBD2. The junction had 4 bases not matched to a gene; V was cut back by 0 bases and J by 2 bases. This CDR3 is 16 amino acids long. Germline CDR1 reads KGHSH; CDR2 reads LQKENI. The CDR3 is CASSPPTSPPYNEQFF. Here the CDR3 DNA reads TGTGCCAGCTCACCACCGACTAGCCCACCCTACAATGAGCAGTTCTTC.

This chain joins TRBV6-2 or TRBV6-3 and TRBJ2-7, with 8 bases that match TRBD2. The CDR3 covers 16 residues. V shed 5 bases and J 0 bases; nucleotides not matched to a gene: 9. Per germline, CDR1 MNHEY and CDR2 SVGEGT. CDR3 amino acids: CASSLLAGRSSYEQYF. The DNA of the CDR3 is TGTGCCAGCAGTCTCCTAGCGGGTAGGAGCTCCTACGAGCAGTACTTC.

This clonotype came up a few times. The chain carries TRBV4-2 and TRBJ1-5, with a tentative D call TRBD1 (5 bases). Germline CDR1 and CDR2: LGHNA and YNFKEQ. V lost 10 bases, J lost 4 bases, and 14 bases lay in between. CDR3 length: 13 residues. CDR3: CATAGGRNQPQHF. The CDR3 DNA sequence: TGTGCCACCGCGGGGGGACGGAATCAGCCCCAGCATTTT.

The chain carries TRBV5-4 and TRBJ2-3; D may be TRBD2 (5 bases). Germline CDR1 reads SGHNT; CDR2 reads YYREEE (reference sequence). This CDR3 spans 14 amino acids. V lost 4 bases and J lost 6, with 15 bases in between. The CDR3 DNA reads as TGTGCCAGCAGCGAGAGCGGTACGGCGGATACGCAGTATTTT. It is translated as CASSESGTADTQYF.

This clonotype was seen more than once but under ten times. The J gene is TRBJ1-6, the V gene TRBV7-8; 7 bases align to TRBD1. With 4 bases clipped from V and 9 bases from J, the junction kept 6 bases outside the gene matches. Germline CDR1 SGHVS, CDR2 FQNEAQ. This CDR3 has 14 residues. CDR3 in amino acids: CASSSGTAGSPLHF. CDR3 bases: TGTGCCAGCAGCTCCGGGACAGCGGGTTCACCCCTCCACTTT. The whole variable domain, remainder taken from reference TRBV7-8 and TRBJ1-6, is GAGVSQSPRYKVAKRGQDVALRCDPISGHVSLFWYQQALGQGPEFLTYFQNEAQLDKSGLPSDRFFAERPEGSVSTLKIQRTQQEDSAVYLCASSSGTAGSPLHFGNGTRLTVT.

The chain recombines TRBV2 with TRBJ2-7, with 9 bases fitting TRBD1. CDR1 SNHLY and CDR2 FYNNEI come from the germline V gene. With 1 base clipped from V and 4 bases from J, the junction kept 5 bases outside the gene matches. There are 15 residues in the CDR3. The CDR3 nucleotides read TGTGCCAGCAGTGAAGGGGACAGGGTATCTTACGAGCAGTACTTC. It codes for CASSEGDRVSYEQYF. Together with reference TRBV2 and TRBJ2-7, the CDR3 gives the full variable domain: EPEVTQTPSHQVTQMGQEVILRCVPISNHLYFYWYRQILGQKVEFLVSFYNNEISEKSEIFDDQFSVERPDGSNFTLKIRSTKLEDSAMYFCASSEGDRVSYEQYFGPGTRLTVT.

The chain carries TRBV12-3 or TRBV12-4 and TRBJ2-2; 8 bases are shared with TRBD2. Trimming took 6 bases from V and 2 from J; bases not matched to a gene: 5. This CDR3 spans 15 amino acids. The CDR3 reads CASRLAETNTGELFF. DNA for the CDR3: TGTGCCAGCAGACTAGCGGAGACCAACACCGGGGAGCTGTTTTTT.

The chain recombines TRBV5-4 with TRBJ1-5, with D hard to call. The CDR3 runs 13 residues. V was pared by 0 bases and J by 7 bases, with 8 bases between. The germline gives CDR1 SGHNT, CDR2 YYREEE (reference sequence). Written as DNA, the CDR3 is TGTGCCAGCAGCTTGGACCCCGAGCAGCCCCAGCATTTT. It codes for CASSLDPEQPQHF.

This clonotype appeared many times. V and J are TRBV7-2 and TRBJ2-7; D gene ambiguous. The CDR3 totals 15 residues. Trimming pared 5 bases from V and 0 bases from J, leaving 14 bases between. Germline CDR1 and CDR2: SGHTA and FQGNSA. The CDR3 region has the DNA TGTGCCAGCAGCCCCACCCGCGAAAGCTCCTACGAGCAGTACTTC. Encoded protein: CASSPTRESSYEQYF.

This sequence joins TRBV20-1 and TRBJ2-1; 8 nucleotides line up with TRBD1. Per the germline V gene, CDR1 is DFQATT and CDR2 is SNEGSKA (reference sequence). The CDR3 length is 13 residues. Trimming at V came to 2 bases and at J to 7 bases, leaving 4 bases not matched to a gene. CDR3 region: CSARRTGRNEQFF. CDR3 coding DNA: TGCAGTGCTAGAAGGACAGGGAGAAATGAGCAGTTCTTC.

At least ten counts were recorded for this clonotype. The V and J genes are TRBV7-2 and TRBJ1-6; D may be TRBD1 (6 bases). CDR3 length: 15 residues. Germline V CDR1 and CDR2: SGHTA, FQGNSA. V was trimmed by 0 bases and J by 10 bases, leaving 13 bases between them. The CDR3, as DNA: TGTGCCAGCAGCTTAGCGTTAACAGGGCTCTCACCCCTCCACTTT. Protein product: CASSLALTGLSPLHF.

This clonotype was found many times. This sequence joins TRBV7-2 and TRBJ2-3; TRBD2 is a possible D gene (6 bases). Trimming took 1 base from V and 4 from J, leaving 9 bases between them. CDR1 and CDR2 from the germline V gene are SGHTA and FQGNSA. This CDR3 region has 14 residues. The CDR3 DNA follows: TGTGCCAGCAGCTTAGGGAGGGGCGCAGATACGCAGTATTTT. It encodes CASSLGRGADTQYF.

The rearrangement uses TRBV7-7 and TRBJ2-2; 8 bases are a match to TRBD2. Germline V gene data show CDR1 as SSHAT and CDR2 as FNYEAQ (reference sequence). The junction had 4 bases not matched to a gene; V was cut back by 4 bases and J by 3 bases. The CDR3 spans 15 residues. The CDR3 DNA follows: TGTGCCAGCAGCTCAGCGGGGGCTCACACCGGGGAGCTGTTTTTT. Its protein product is CASSSAGAHTGELFF.

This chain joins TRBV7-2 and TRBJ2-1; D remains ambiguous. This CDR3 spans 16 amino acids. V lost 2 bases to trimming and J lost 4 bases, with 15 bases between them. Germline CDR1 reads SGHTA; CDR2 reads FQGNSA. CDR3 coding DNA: TGTGCCAGCAGCTTAAGGTGGGCAACCCCATACAATGAGCAGTTCTTC. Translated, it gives CASSLRWATPYNEQFF.

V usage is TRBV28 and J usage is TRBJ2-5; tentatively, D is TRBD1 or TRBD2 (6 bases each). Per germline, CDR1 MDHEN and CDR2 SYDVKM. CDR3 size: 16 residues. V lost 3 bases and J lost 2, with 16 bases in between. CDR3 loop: CASSLGASAPQETQYF. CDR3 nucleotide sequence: TGTGCCAGCAGTTTGGGGGCTAGCGCTCCTCAAGAGACCCAGTACTTC.

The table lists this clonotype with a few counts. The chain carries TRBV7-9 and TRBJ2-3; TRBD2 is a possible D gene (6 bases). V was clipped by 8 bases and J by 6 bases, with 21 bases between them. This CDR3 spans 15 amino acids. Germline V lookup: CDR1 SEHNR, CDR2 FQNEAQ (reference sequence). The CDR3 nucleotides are TGTGCCAGCGGCAGAGGGCGGGACGACCGCGATACGCAGTATTTT. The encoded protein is CASGRGRDDRDTQYF.

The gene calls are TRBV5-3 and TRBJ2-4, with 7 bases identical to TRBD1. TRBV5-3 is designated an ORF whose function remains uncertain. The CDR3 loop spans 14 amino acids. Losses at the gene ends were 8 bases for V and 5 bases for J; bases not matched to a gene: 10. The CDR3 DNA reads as TGTGCCAGCAGCCCTGGGACAGACCAAAACATTCAGTACTTC. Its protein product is CASSPGTDQNIQYF.

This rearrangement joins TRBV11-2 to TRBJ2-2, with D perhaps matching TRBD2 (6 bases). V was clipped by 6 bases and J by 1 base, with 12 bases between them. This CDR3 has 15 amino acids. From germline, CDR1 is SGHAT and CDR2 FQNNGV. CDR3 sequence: CASRKPGGNTGELFF. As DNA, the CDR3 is TGTGCCAGCAGAAAACCCGGGGGGAACACCGGGGAGCTGTTTTTT.

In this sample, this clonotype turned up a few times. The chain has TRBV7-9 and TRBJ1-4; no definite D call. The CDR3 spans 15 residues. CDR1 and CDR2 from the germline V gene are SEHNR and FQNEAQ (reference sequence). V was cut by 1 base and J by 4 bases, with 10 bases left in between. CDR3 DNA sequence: TGTGCCAGCAGCTTAGAGGTTGGGGTTAATGAAAAACTGTTTTTT. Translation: CASSLEVGVNEKLFF.

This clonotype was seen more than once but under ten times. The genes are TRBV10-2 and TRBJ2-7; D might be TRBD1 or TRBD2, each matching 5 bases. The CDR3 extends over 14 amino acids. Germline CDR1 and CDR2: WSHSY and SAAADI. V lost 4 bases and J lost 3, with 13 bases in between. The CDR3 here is CASSGLGDYYEQYF. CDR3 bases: TGCGCCAGCAGTGGCCTGGGGGATTACTACGAGCAGTACTTC.

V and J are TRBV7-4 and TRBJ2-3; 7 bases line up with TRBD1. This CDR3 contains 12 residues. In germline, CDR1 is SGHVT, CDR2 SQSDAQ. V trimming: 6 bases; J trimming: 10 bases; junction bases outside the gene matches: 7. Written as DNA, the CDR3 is TGTGCCAGCAGTCCTACAGGGGTTGCGCAGTATTTT. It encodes CASSPTGVAQYF.